Sequencing of this T cell receptor beta chain was carried out in a study of cytomegalovirus exposure and HLA in healthy donors. Overall study: Earlier sequencing of 150 million to 200 million T cells yielded nearly 120 million unique TCR beta sequences. General study points: TCR beta V- and J-gene trimming was later associated with a missense DCLRE1C variant. Of the V segments, some could not be distinguished, including TRBV6-2 and TRBV6-3, and were excluded. Prior analysis indicated that the majority of TCR beta V segments exhibited productivity approximately 87% or approximately 30% of the time.

As for this clone: Antigen unknown.

With 4 bases clipped from V and 3 bases from J, the junction kept 11 bases outside the gene matches. The CDR3 is 17 amino acids. The germline V gene encodes CDR1 MGHRA and CDR2 YSYEKL. PCR used 60 Vbeta primers and 13 Jbeta primers. Profiled with immunoSEQ multiplex PCR; TCRdb holds only in-frame clones, not every one. The data contain about 150,000 clones, 79% of them singletons. Input material: PBMCs. This clonotype originated in a man in his fifties or sixties in good health and CMV-seropositive. The V and J genes are TRBV4-1 and TRBJ2-3; 9 bases match TRBD1. The CDR3 bases are TGCGCCAGCAGCCGGGACAGGGAACAGTACCGTACAGATACGCAGTATTTT. The encoded protein is CASSRDREQYRTDTQYF.